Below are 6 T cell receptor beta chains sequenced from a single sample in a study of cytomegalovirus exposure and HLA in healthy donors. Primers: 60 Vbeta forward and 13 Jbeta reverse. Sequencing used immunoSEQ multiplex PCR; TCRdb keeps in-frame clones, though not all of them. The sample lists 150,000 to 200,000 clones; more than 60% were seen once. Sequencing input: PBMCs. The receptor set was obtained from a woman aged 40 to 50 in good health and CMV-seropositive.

The CDR3 DNA reads TGTGCCAGCAGCCTCACAGGGTCCCATGGCTACACCTTC. It translates to CASSLTGSHGYTF. The V and J genes are TRBV7-8 and TRBJ1-2; D is perhaps TRBD1 (6 bases). CDR1 is SGHVS, CDR2 FQNEAQ, per germline. Deletions cut 5 bases from V and 6 bases from J, with 13 bases between. The CDR3 sequence is 13 residues long.

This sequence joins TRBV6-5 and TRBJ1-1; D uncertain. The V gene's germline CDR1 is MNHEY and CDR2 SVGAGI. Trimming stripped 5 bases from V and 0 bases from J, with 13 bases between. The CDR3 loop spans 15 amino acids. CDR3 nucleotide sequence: TGTGCCAGCAGTCCGACGACACCTATGAACACTGAAGCTTTCTTT. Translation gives CASSPTTPMNTEAFF.

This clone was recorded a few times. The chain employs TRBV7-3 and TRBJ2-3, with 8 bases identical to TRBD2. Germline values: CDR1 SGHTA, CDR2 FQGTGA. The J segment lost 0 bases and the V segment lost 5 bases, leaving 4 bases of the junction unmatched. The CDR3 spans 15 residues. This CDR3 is CASSQGGRSTDTQYF. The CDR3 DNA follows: TGTGCCAGCAGCCAGGGCGGGAGGAGCACAGATACGCAGTATTTT.

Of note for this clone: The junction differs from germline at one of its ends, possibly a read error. The CDR3 nucleotides are TGCAGCTCCGGGACAGGGGACTTC. This sequence encodes CSSGTGDF. The V call is TRBV20-1, the J call TRBJ2-7, with TRBD1 matching 10 bases. The CDR3 runs 8 residues. CDR1 is DFQATT and CDR2 is SNEGSKA in the germline V gene (reference sequence).

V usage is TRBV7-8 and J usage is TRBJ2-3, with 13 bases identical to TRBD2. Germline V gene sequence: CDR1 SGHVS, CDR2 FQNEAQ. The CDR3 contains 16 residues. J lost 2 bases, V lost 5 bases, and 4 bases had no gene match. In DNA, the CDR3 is TGTGCCAGCAGCATTGGGACTAGCGGGAACACAGATACGCAGTATTTT. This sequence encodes CASSIGTSGNTDTQYF. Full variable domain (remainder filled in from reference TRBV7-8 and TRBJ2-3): GAGVSQSPRYKVAKRGQDVALRCDPISGHVSLFWYQQALGQGPEFLTYFQNEAQLDKSGLPSDRFFAERPEGSVSTLKIQRTQQEDSAVYLCASSIGTSGNTDTQYFGPGTRLTVL.

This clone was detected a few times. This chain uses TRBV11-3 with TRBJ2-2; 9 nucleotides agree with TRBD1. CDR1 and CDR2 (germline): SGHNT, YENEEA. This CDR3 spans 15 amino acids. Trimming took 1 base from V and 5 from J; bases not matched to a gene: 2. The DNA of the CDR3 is TGTGCCAGCAGCTTAGGGACAGGGGATACCGGGGAGCTGTTTTTT. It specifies CASSLGTGDTGELFF.